This TCR beta chain was captured by sequencing in a study of blood T cell repertoires in COVID-19. Profiling relied on immunoSEQ multiplex PCR, and the TCRdb table lists in-frame clones only, not all of them. The data show about 270,000 clones, with around 86% seen just once and about 2.6% held by the top ten. The CDR3 length is 15 residues. Germline V gene lookup returns CDR1 SGHRS and CDR2 YFSETQ. The V end lost 4 bases, the J end lost 2 bases, and 16 bases lay between the germline ends. Sequencing used PBMCs or T cells enriched from blood (not recorded which). The V gene is TRBV5-1, the J gene TRBJ2-7, with D possibly TRBD2 on 6 matching bases. The origin of this receptor is a woman younger than 30 who had recovered from COVID-19. CDR3 in amino acids: CASSPLGTGAYEQYF. The CDR3 bases are TGCGCCAGCAGCCCCCTTGGAACGGGAGCCTACGAGCAGTACTTC. The full variable domain, its missing parts supplied by reference TRBV5-1 and TRBJ2-7, is KAGVTQTPRYLIKTRGQQVTLSCSPISGHRSVSWYQQTPGQGLQFLFEYFSETQRNKGNFPGRFSGRQFSNSRSEMNVSTLELGDSALYLCASSPLGTGAYEQYFGPGTRLTVT.